This T cell receptor beta chain came from a study of CD8+ T cells in alopecia areata. Whole-study findings and limits: Especially in alopecia totalis/universalis, lesional scalp showed greater clonality than normal scalp did.

Note on this clone: Its target is unknown.

Germline V CDR1 and CDR2: SGHRS, YFSETQ. CDR3 length: 14 residues. Trimming took 4 bases from V and 4 from J, leaving 14 bases between them. Noted treatment: oral pan-JAK inhibitor, 5-10 mg twice daily. In each case, RNA was isolated and then reverse transcribed into cDNA as the sequencing template. Profiling relied on immunoSEQ multiplex PCR, and the TCRdb table lists in-frame clones only, not all of them. The table lists roughly 200,000 clones, around two fifths of them singletons. This material consisted of CD4+ T cells sorted from blood, taken at approximately week 36, from a patient treated with tofacitinib. V gene TRBV5-1 combines with J gene TRBJ1-1; D perhaps matches TRBD1 (5 bases). The TCR originated in a human donor with alopecia areata. DNA of the CDR3: TGCGCCAGCAGCCCAAAGACCGGGGGCACTGAAGCTTTCTTT. Its translation: CASSPKTGGTEAFF.